Shown below are 9 T cell receptor beta chains from a single sample sequenced in a study of cytotoxic CD8 clonotypes in ibrutinib-treated CLL. Method: immunoSEQ multiplex PCR; TCRdb's copy keeps in-frame clones and lacks some. Here the sample spans about 160,000 clones, about 80% being singletons. The sample consisted of PBMCs, taken after 24 months of ibrutinib treatment. These receptors came from a human donor with chronic lymphocytic leukemia.

This chain links TRBV10-1 with TRBJ2-7; 9 nucleotides match TRBD1. The CDR3 extends over 11 amino acids. In germline, CDR1 is WNHNN, CDR2 SYGVQD (reference sequence). CDR3 nucleotide sequence: TGCGCCAGCAGAGTACCGGGACAGGGCAGTGTC. It codes for CASRVPGQGSV.

The V call is TRBV7-3, the J call TRBJ1-1; D is ambiguous. Looked up from germline, CDR1 is SGHTA and CDR2 is FQGTGA. Trimming shortened V by 5 bases and J by 4 bases, and 17 bases separated the two germline ends. The CDR3 runs 15 residues. CDR3 protein: CASSPSANQGTEAFF. The CDR3 DNA follows: TGTGCCAGCAGCCCGTCAGCGAATCAAGGCACTGAAGCTTTCTTT.

The J gene is TRBJ2-1, the V gene TRBV5-1, with 7 bases matching TRBD1. This CDR3 contains 17 residues. With 1 base clipped from V and 0 bases from J, the junction kept 7 bases outside the gene matches. CDR1 and CDR2 (germline): SGHRS, YFSETQ. CDR3 nucleotide sequence: TGCGCCAGCAGCTTGAGTGACAGGGCGTCCTCCTACAATGAGCAGTTCTTC. Protein sequence: CASSLSDRASSYNEQFF. The whole variable domain, remainder taken from reference TRBV5-1 and TRBJ2-1, is KAGVTQTPRYLIKTRGQQVTLSCSPISGHRSVSWYQQTPGQGLQFLFEYFSETQRNKGNFPGRFSGRQFSNSRSEMNVSTLELGDSALYLCASSLSDRASSYNEQFFGPGTRLTVL.

The V call is TRBV5-1, the J call TRBJ2-1, with 7 bases aligning to TRBD2. Germline CDR1 reads SGHRS; CDR2 reads YFSETQ. V trimming: 0 bases; J trimming: 4 bases; junction bases outside the gene matches: 1. The CDR3 has 14 amino acids. The CDR3 region has the DNA TGCGCCAGCAGCTTGGCAGCGGGATACAATGAGCAGTTCTTC. It specifies CASSLAAGYNEQFF.

The chain is built from TRBV7-2 and TRBJ1-3; D remains unclear. This CDR3 region has 14 residues. V dropped 6 bases and J dropped 2 bases, with 11 bases sitting between them. Looked up from germline, CDR1 is SGHTA and CDR2 is FQGNSA. The DNA for the CDR3 is TGTGCCAGCAGTTTCCGGAGAGCTGGAAACACCATATATTTT. It is translated as CASSFRRAGNTIYF.

The chain recombines TRBV28 with TRBJ2-6; maybe TRBD1 (5 bases). The germline V gene has CDR1 MDHEN and CDR2 SYDVKM. The CDR3 runs to 17 residues. Trimming left V 4 bases short and J 0 bases short, with 13 bases between. DNA of the CDR3: TGTGCCAGCAGTTCGGGCAGGGTGAGCTCTGGGGCCAACGTCCTGACTTTC. This gives the protein CASSSGRVSSGANVLTF.

V is TRBV7-2 and J is TRBJ1-5; 7 nucleotides align to TRBD1. The CDR3 sequence is 15 residues long. The V and J ends lost 5 bases and 1 base, in that order; junction bases with no gene match: 5. Germline CDR1 SGHTA, CDR2 FQGNSA. This chain's CDR3 is CASSQRDRSNQPQHF. The CDR3 DNA reads as TGTGCCAGCAGCCAACGGGACAGAAGCAATCAGCCCCAGCATTTT.

The CDR3 sequence is CASTTSYSNQPQHF. CDR3 in DNA: TGTGCCAGTACGACCAGCTATAGCAATCAGCCCCAGCATTTT. The gene calls are TRBV19 and TRBJ1-5; D unresolved. The V end lost 7 bases, the J end lost 0 bases, and 10 bases lay between the germline ends. The CDR3 contains 14 residues. Germline CDR1 and CDR2: LNHDA and SQIVND (reference sequence). Variable domain in full (rest from reference TRBV19 and TRBJ1-5): DGGITQSPKYLFRKEGQNVTLSCEQNLNHDAMYWYRQDPGQGLRLIYYSQIVNDFQKGDIAEGYSVSREKKESFPLTVTSAQKNPTAFYLCASTTSYSNQPQHFGDGTRLSIL.

This chain uses TRBV4-1 with TRBJ1-6; D gene unclear. V lost 7 bases and J lost 0, with 13 bases in between. This CDR3 has 16 amino acids. Germline values: CDR1 MGHRA, CDR2 YSYEKL. CDR3 sequence (DNA): TGCGCCAGCACAAGGAGCCAAAGCTCCTATAATTCACCCCTCCACTTT. It codes for CASTRSQSSYNSPLHF.